These 31 T cell receptor beta chains came from one sample sequenced in a study of vaccination and CD4 T cells after COVID-19. Described treatment: 10-day PBMC culture with coronavirus spike peptide pools or control peptides (ViraFEST assay). Oncomine TCR Beta short-read sequencing was applied to DNA from cultured CD4+ T cells. TCRdb redid the calling of the PCR reads with MiXCR, one entry per CDR3 protein. The sample records about 14,000 distinct CDR3 sequences, around 67% being singletons. Which antigens these TCRs recognize remains unknown. Sequenced material: CD4+ T cells from blood, cultured in vitro. All receptors derive from a human donor who had recovered from COVID-19.

The V gene is TRBV7-9, the J gene TRBJ2-6; perhaps TRBD1 as D (5 bases). CDR1 and CDR2 from the germline V gene are SEHNR and FQNEAQ (reference sequence). V was pared by 5 bases and J by 2 bases, with 19 bases between. The CDR3 has 18 amino acids. Here the CDR3 reads CASSLRGTRATGANVLTF. CDR3 nucleotides: TGTGCCAGCAGCCTAAGGGGAACCAGGGCAACTGGGGCCAACGTCCTGACTTTC.

The chain has TRBV5-5 and TRBJ2-5, with 7 bases matching TRBD2. V lost 0 bases, J lost 5 bases, and 10 bases stayed unmatched. Germline V gene lookup returns CDR1 SGHKS and CDR2 YYEKEE (reference sequence). This CDR3 comprises 16 residues. CDR3 sequence: CASSLALAGDGETQYF. For the CDR3, the DNA is TGTGCCAGCAGCTTGGCTCTCGCGGGAGACGGGGAGACCCAGTACTTC.

This clonotype was detected a few times. V and J are TRBV20-1 and TRBJ2-5; unclear D gene. The V end was cut by 1 base, the J end by 5 bases, with 8 bases between. There are 12 residues in the CDR3. The germline gives CDR1 DFQATT, CDR2 SNEGSKA (reference sequence). The CDR3 is CSARGVRETQYF. In DNA, the CDR3 is TGCAGTGCTAGAGGAGTCCGCGAGACCCAGTACTTC.

The J gene is TRBJ2-7, the V gene TRBV28, with 8 bases aligning to TRBD2. CDR1 is MDHEN and CDR2 is SYDVKM in the germline V gene. Trimming removed 5 bases from V and 6 bases from J; junction bases left unmatched: 12. The length of the CDR3 is 15 residues. This CDR3 reads CASSSGSSYGVEQYF. In DNA form, the CDR3 reads TGTGCCAGCAGTAGCGGGAGTAGTTATGGGGTCGAGCAGTACTTC.

Only a few counts were recorded for this clonotype. The V and J genes are TRBV6-8 and TRBJ2-3, with 9 bases lining up with TRBD1. J lost 2 bases, V lost 6 bases, and 9 bases had no gene match. The CDR3 runs 16 residues. The V gene's germline CDR1 is MNHGY and CDR2 SAAAGT. The CDR3, as DNA: TGTGCCAGCAGCCCCTGGGGGGACAGGGACACAGATACGCAGTATTTT. Translation: CASSPWGDRDTDTQYF.

The CDR3 protein is CASSLSGGNSPLHF. The CDR3 DNA is TGTGCCAGCAGCTTATCAGGGGGTAATTCACCCCTCCACTTT. The chain carries TRBV7-2 and TRBJ1-6; 7 nucleotides line up with TRBD1. The CDR3 has 14 residues. The trim removed 2 bases at V and 6 bases at J, leaving 1 base unmatched. Germline V gene sequence: CDR1 SGHTA, CDR2 FQGNSA.

Sample share makes this clonotype large. The J gene is TRBJ1-2, the V gene TRBV28; 8 bases agree with TRBD1. The CDR3 sequence is 15 residues long. Germline V gene lookup returns CDR1 MDHEN and CDR2 SYDVKM. Unmatched junction bases numbered 6, after V lost 2 bases and J lost 4 bases. This CDR3 is CASSLGGQVSYGYTF. The DNA of the CDR3 is TGTGCCAGCAGTTTAGGGGGACAGGTAAGCTATGGCTACACCTTC.

The sample holds a few counts of this clonotype. V gene TRBV28 combines with J gene TRBJ2-7; D tentatively fits TRBD1 or TRBD2 (7 bases each). V was cut by 4 bases and J by 6 bases, with 16 bases left in between. Germline CDR1 and CDR2: MDHEN and SYDVKM. The length of the CDR3 is 14 residues. CDR3 amino acids: CASSSRTGGGEQYF. The CDR3 DNA reads TGTGCCAGCAGTTCCCGGACAGGCGGGGGCGAGCAGTACTTC.

This chain connects TRBV30 to TRBJ1-5; TRBD1 is a possible D gene (6 bases). V was trimmed by 2 bases and J by 6 bases, leaving 8 bases between them. The length of the CDR3 is 12 residues. The germline CDR1 and CDR2 sequences are GTSNPN and SVGIG (reference sequence). The CDR3 nucleotides read TGTGCCTGGAGTACAGGGTTTCAGCCCCAGCATTTT. It encodes CAWSTGFQPQHF.

The chain couples TRBV12-5 to TRBJ2-1, with D tentatively TRBD1 (6 bases). The CDR3 totals 15 residues. From germline, CDR1 is LGHNT and CDR2 FRNRAP. Trimming took off 4 bases at V and 2 bases at J, with 12 bases between the two ends. The CDR3 loop reads CASGSEGTPYNEQFF. Written as DNA, the CDR3 is TGTGCTAGTGGTTCCGAGGGGACACCCTACAATGAGCAGTTCTTC.

V gene TRBV7-2 combines with J gene TRBJ1-2, with D uncertain. This CDR3 has 13 residues. Germline lookup yields CDR1 SGHTA and CDR2 FQGNSA. Trimming pared 5 bases from V and 5 bases from J, leaving 12 bases between. DNA of the CDR3: TGTGCCAGCAGCCTACTCGGCCCGTATGGCTACACCTTC. It codes for CASSLLGPYGYTF.

The chain links TRBV12-3 or TRBV12-4 to TRBJ1-2; D remains ambiguous. CDR3 length: 13 amino acids. Trimming stripped 3 bases from V and 6 bases from J, with 11 bases between. As DNA, the CDR3 is TGTGCCAGCAGTTTTCAGCCCCTGGATGGCTACACCTTC. This encodes CASSFQPLDGYTF.

The CDR3 loop is CASSLEGVEVDQPQHF. In DNA, the CDR3 is TGTGCCAGCAGCCTCGAGGGTGTAGAAGTCGATCAGCCCCAGCATTTT. The J gene is TRBJ1-5, the V gene TRBV28; no reliable D call. Germline V gene sequence: CDR1 MDHEN, CDR2 SYDVKM. CDR3 size: 16 residues. Between the trimmed V and J ends, which lost 6 bases and 5 bases, there was a span of 20 bases. Using reference TRBV28 and TRBJ1-5 for the parts outside the CDR3, the full variable domain is DVKVTQSSRYLVKRTGEKVFLECVQDMDHENMFWYRQDPGLGLRLIYFSYDVKMKEKGDIPEGYSVSREKKERFSLILESASTNQTSMYLCASSLEGVEVDQPQHFGDGTRLSIL.

The chain links TRBV4-1 to TRBJ2-5; D may be TRBD2 (5 bases). The germline gives CDR1 MGHRA, CDR2 YSYEKL. There are 15 residues in the CDR3. V lost 4 bases and J 6 bases, leaving 18 bases between the germline ends. DNA of the CDR3: TGCGCCAGCAGCCCGGTGGTGGAGGTACAAAAGACCCAGTACTTC. It yields the protein CASSPVVEVQKTQYF.

As for this clonotype: The junction and the germline gene differ at one end; a read error may be behind it. This chain connects TRBV7-7 to TRBJ2-5; TRBD2 matches 13 bases. This CDR3 contains 15 residues. The germline V gene encodes CDR1 SSHAT and CDR2 FNYEAQ (reference sequence). In nucleotides, the CDR3 is TGTGCTAGCAGCCCAACTAGCGGGAGGGCCGAGACCCAGTACTTC. It yields the protein CASSPTSGRAETQYF.

The gene calls are TRBV27 and TRBJ1-5, with D perhaps matching TRBD1 (5 bases). The CDR3 totals 14 residues. Germline-derived CDR1 and CDR2 are MNHEY and SMNVEV (reference sequence). The V end was cut by 9 bases, the J end by 0 bases, with 12 bases between. The CDR3 reads CASRGRGSNQPQHF. DNA for the CDR3: TGTGCCAGTAGGGGACGGGGTAGCAATCAGCCCCAGCATTTT.

The rearrangement uses TRBV25-1 and TRBJ2-1; 8 positions match TRBD1. This CDR3 comprises 17 residues. The V gene end was trimmed by 1 base and the J gene end by 1 base; junction bases not matched to a gene: 6. Per the germline V gene, CDR1 is MGHDK and CDR2 is SYGVNS. The CDR3 protein is CASSESGWTGSYNEQFF. CDR3 in DNA: TGTGCCAGCAGTGAATCCGGTTGGACAGGGTCCTACAATGAGCAGTTCTTC.

On this clonotype: A junction end diverges from the germline sequence, so it may reflect a read error. This chain links TRBV28 with TRBJ1-5, with D unresolved. Germline CDR1 reads MDHEN; CDR2 reads SYDVKM. The CDR3 extends over 15 amino acids. For the CDR3, the DNA is TGTGCCAGCTCTACCCGGAAGGCTAGCAATCAACCCCAGCATTTT. This gives the protein CASSTRKASNQPQHF.

This chain links TRBV7-2 with TRBJ2-2; TRBD1 aligns across 7 bases. Per the germline V gene, CDR1 is SGHTA and CDR2 is FQGNSA. Trimming took 5 bases from V and 4 from J; bases not matched to a gene: 4. CDR3 size: 14 residues. CDR3: CASSPGTATGELFF. CDR3 nucleotides: TGTGCCAGCAGCCCTGGGACAGCCACCGGGGAGCTGTTTTTT.

The chain carries TRBV28 and TRBJ1-5, with D uncertain. V was trimmed by 3 bases and J by 3 bases, leaving 12 bases between them. The CDR3 contains 15 residues. The germline V gene has CDR1 MDHEN and CDR2 SYDVKM. The DNA of the CDR3 is TGTGCCAGCAGTTTTCGTCGCAGCCTCAATCAGCCCCAGCATTTT. Translated, it gives CASSFRRSLNQPQHF.

The chain recombines TRBV27 with TRBJ2-1; 10 positions match TRBD2. This CDR3 contains 19 residues. With 5 bases clipped from V and 1 base from J, the junction kept 14 bases outside the gene matches. Germline V gene sequence: CDR1 MNHEY, CDR2 SMNVEV (reference sequence). DNA for the CDR3: TGTGCCAGCAGTCCACCCTCGTTGCTAGCGGGAGTGTCCTACAATGAGCAGTTCTTC. It specifies CASSPPSLLAGVSYNEQFF.

The rearrangement uses TRBV5-1 and TRBJ2-7, with 11 bases aligning to TRBD2. The CDR3 length is 16 residues. Germline-derived CDR1 and CDR2 are SGHRS and YFSETQ. The V gene end was trimmed by 0 bases and the J gene end by 2 bases; junction bases not matched to a gene: 4. The CDR3 DNA is TGCGCCAGCAGCTTGGCCACTAGCGGGAGTCCCTACGAGCAGTACTTC. Translation gives CASSLATSGSPYEQYF. The entire variable domain, with the rest obtained from reference TRBV5-1 and TRBJ2-7, is as follows: KAGVTQTPRYLIKTRGQQVTLSCSPISGHRSVSWYQQTPGQGLQFLFEYFSETQRNKGNFPGRFSGRQFSNSRSEMNVSTLELGDSALYLCASSLATSGSPYEQYFGPGTRLTVT.

The J gene is TRBJ2-2, the V gene TRBV29-1, with 15 bases matching TRBD2. The CDR3 runs to 16 residues. Per germline, CDR1 SQVTM and CDR2 ANQGSEA. V gave up 6 bases and J gave up 4 bases; unmatched junction bases: 6. CDR3 loop: CSVRRTSGRATGELFF. The CDR3 DNA reads TGCAGCGTGCGACGGACTAGCGGGAGGGCCACCGGGGAGCTGTTTTTT.

The chain recombines TRBV5-1 with TRBJ2-7, with TRBD1 identical over 9 bases. Per germline, CDR1 SGHRS and CDR2 YFSETQ. CDR3 length: 15 amino acids. The trim removed 4 bases at V and 0 bases at J, leaving 5 bases unmatched. The CDR3 sequence is CASSPGDRDSYEQYF. Here the CDR3 DNA reads TGCGCCAGCAGCCCGGGGGACAGGGACTCCTACGAGCAGTACTTC.

Written as DNA, the CDR3 is TGTGCCAGCAGCTTACGAAGGGGAAGCAGCTCTGGAAACACCATATATTTT. It translates to CASSLRRGSSSGNTIYF. The chain couples TRBV7-9 to TRBJ1-3, with D maybe TRBD1 (5 bases). CDR1 and CDR2 (germline): SEHNR, FQNEAQ (reference sequence). This CDR3 is 17 amino acids long. Trimming removed 2 bases at V and 0 bases at J, with 14 bases between.

V and J are TRBV3-1 and TRBJ1-6; D not certain. Germline V gene data show CDR1 as LGHDT and CDR2 as YNNKEL (reference sequence). Trimming pared 1 base from V and 4 bases from J, leaving 8 bases between. This CDR3 region has 15 residues. The CDR3 spells CASSQGQPYNSPLHF. The CDR3 DNA sequence: TGTGCCAGCAGCCAAGGGCAGCCATATAATTCACCCCTCCACTTT.

Sample share makes this clonotype medium-sized. This rearrangement joins TRBV7-3 to TRBJ1-5; D unclear. Trimming took off 5 bases at V and 2 bases at J, with 7 bases between the two ends. The germline CDR1 and CDR2 sequences are SGHTA and FQGTGA. This CDR3 is 13 amino acids long. In DNA, the CDR3 is TGTGCCAGCAGCCCCGGACGCAATCAGCCCCAGCATTTT. It codes for CASSPGRNQPQHF.

The chain couples TRBV5-5 to TRBJ1-2; weak D call: TRBD1 (6 bases). This CDR3 contains 16 residues. With 2 bases removed from V and 4 bases from J, the gap between germline ends came to 18 bases. Per the germline V gene, CDR1 is SGHKS and CDR2 is YYEKEE (reference sequence). CDR3 nucleotide sequence: TGTGCCAGCAGCTTCGATAACCGGGACACCTTCTATGGCTACACCTTC. Translated: CASSFDNRDTFYGYTF.

The chain is built from TRBV7-9 and TRBJ2-1; the D gene is possibly TRBD2 (7 bases). Trimming left V 6 bases short and J 5 bases short, with 23 bases between. Germline CDR1 is SEHNR and CDR2 is FQNEAQ (reference sequence). The CDR3 length is 17 residues. Written as DNA, the CDR3 is TGTGCCAGCAGGATGCAGGGGCTAGCGGACTCGCACAATGAGCAGTTCTTC. Translating gives CASRMQGLADSHNEQFF.

This rearrangement joins TRBV7-8 to TRBJ2-3; D possibly corresponds to TRBD2 (5 bases). CDR1 is SGHVS and CDR2 is FQNEAQ in the germline V gene. This CDR3 region has 16 residues. With 6 bases removed from V and 1 base from J, the gap between germline ends came to 17 bases. Here the CDR3 reads CASSRQPRTRTDTQYF. Here the CDR3 DNA reads TGTGCCAGCAGTAGGCAACCCCGGACTCGCACAGATACGCAGTATTTT.

The DNA for the CDR3 is TGCAGTGCTAGACTGGGACAGACCCCATTGAACACTGAAGCTTTCTTT. It is translated as CSARLGQTPLNTEAFF. The chain has TRBV20-1 and TRBJ1-1; 7 bases are a match to TRBD1. Germline V gene lookup returns CDR1 DFQATT and CDR2 SNEGSKA (reference sequence). There are 16 residues in the CDR3. V gave up 2 bases and J gave up 0 bases; unmatched junction bases: 9.